What follows describes a single T cell receptor beta chain. The repertoire was sequenced with immunoSEQ multiplex PCR; TCRdb's copy has only in-frame clones and lacks some. This table has tens of thousands of clones, roughly 80% appearing once. The CDR3 is 18 residues long. V was clipped by 1 base and J by 0 bases; unmatched bases: 8. In germline, CDR1 is MDHEN, CDR2 SYDVKM. This specimen belongs to a study of blood T cell repertoires in COVID-19. The overall study: The United States, Italy and Spain supplied acute and convalescent COVID-19 samples.

Sequenced sample: peripheral blood. The V call is TRBV28, the J call TRBJ2-7; 11 bases map to TRBD2. The receptor comes from a human donor in a cohort sampled during active COVID-19. The CDR3 protein is CASSLYSGRAGSSYEQYF. CDR3 nucleotides: TGTGCCAGCAGTTTATATAGCGGGAGGGCCGGGAGCTCCTACGAGCAGTACTTC.